The entry that follows covers one T cell receptor (beta chain) sequence. The antigen is not known. The method was immunoSEQ multiplex PCR; TCRdb's version includes in-frame clones alone and lacks a portion of them. In the table there are 13,000 or so clones, about two thirds of which are singletons. The data were obtained in a study of chemoradiotherapy in HPV16-positive cancers. On the study more broadly: Candidate HPV-specific T-cell clones and common TCR motifs came from functional assays in a couple of HPV16-positive patients. Study observations and caveats: HPV-responsive T-cell expansion during chemoradiotherapy was linked to improved recurrence-free survival in HPV16-positive patients. Candidate HPV-specific clones and E7-related TCR motifs grew in tumor during treatment. Only two HPV16-positive patients supplied the functional HPV-specificity definition.

Germline V gene data show CDR1 as DFQATT and CDR2 as SNEGSKA (reference sequence). CDR3 size: 11 residues. V gave up 6 bases and J gave up 4 bases, with 9 bases separating them. The receptor's source is a human donor with HPV-associated anogenital cancer. This chain joins TRBV20-1 and TRBJ2-5; no reliable D call. The specimen was obtained from a patient who underwent chemoradiotherapy. CDR3 in DNA: TGCAGTGCGGAACAAAGAGAGACCCAGTACTTC. It translates to CSAEQRETQYF.